A single sample gave rise to the 32 T cell receptor beta chains below, sequenced in a study of Graves' ophthalmopathy and Graves' hyperthyroidism. Investigators amplified TCR beta CDR3 regions from RNA transcripts. The first round was an RT-PCR with HTBI primers, and the second round was a multiplex PCR. Using its own MiXCR run on the multiplex PCR reads, TCRdb lists one record per CDR3 protein. This table holds fewer than 70,000 distinct CDR3 sequences, approximately 52% found once. The source material was peripheral blood. Receptors were obtained from an adult woman with Graves' ophthalmopathy.

This clonotype came up many times. This chain uses TRBV5-1 with TRBJ1-3; no clear D gene. The CDR3 is 15 residues long. Germline V CDR1 and CDR2: SGHRS, YFSETQ. Deletions cut 4 bases from V and 0 bases from J, with 11 bases between. The DNA for the CDR3 is TGCGCCAGCAGCCTCGCAGCGAGCTCTGGAAACACCATATATTTT. It codes for CASSLAASSGNTIYF.

Of note for this clonotype: A junction end diverges from the germline sequence, so it may reflect a read error. V gene TRBV2 combines with J gene TRBJ1-5; D might be TRBD1 (6 bases). Germline assignment: CDR1 SNHLY and CDR2 FYNNEI. This CDR3 comprises 15 residues. The CDR3 spells CASSEGGGLNQPQHF. The CDR3 nucleotides read TGTGCCAGCAGCGAAGGGGGGGGCCTTAATCAGCCCCAGCATTTT.

This clonotype occurred once. J is TRBJ2-1 and V is TRBV20-1; 11 nucleotides align to TRBD2. The CDR3 covers 16 residues. Germline V gives CDR1 DFQATT, CDR2 SNEGSKA (reference sequence). Germline trimming cut 4 bases from V and 1 base from J; bases unmatched to any gene: 6. This CDR3 is CSAKRLAGLSYNEQFF. The CDR3 DNA follows: TGCAGTGCTAAGAGACTAGCGGGATTATCCTACAATGAGCAGTTCTTC.

This clonotype was detected ten times or more. The chain couples TRBV6-4 to TRBJ2-3; 7 nucleotides agree with TRBD1. Per germline, CDR1 MRHNA and CDR2 SNTAGT. J gave up 0 bases and V 0 bases, and 3 bases lay outside the gene matches. This CDR3 spans 16 amino acids. CDR3 DNA sequence: TGTGCCAGCAGTGACTCAGCAGGGGGTAGCACAGATACGCAGTATTTT. Translation: CASSDSAGGSTDTQYF.

Turning to this clonotype: Because it lacks the conserved phenylalanine or tryptophan at the end, this CDR3 is likely a read error. The V gene is TRBV12-3 or TRBV12-4, the J gene TRBJ1-6; D may be TRBD1 (6 bases). The CDR3 has 15 residues. V lost 6 bases to trimming and J lost 6 bases, with 15 bases between them. CDR3 nucleotide sequence: TGTGCCAGCAGGGTCCTACAGGGCGGTAATTCACCCCTCCACCTT. Encoded protein: CASRVLQGGNSPLHL.

This clonotype occurred many times. A much larger clone lies a single base off, so this may be a read error. V gene TRBV5-8 combines with J gene TRBJ2-5, with D possibly TRBD1 on 9 matching bases. CDR1 and CDR2 (germline): SGHTS, YDEGEE. The CDR3 consists of 15 residues. CDR3 sequence (DNA): TGTGCCAGCAGCGAAGGACAGGGGACTAGGGAGATCCAGTACTTC. Translating gives CASSEGQGTREIQYF.

This clonotype was seen more than once but under ten times. The gene calls are TRBV28 and TRBJ2-3; TRBD1 agrees at 7 bases. The CDR3 covers 14 residues. Losses at the gene ends were 6 bases for V and 4 bases for J; bases not matched to a gene: 7. Germline V gene lookup returns CDR1 MDHEN and CDR2 SYDVKM. CDR3 region: CASRDFTGADTQYF. The DNA for the CDR3 is TGTGCCAGCAGAGATTTTACAGGGGCAGATACGCAGTATTTT.

This clonotype has only one observation. The genes are TRBV12-3 or TRBV12-4 and TRBJ2-7; D call uncertain. The CDR3 loop spans 15 amino acids. Trimming removed 1 base at V and 1 base at J, with 11 bases between. CDR3 DNA: TGTGCCAGCAGTTTAGGTTCCCCTGAGTCCTACGAGCAGTACTTC. This translates into CASSLGSPESYEQYF.

In the case of this clonotype: The conserved closing phenylalanine or tryptophan is absent in this CDR3, likely reflecting a read error. The CDR3 region is CASSLVRGDYGYTL. DNA of the CDR3: TGTGCCAGCAGCTTAGTGAGGGGTGACTATGGCTACACCCTC. V and J are TRBV7-6 and TRBJ1-2; perhaps TRBD1 as D (5 bases). The CDR3 has 14 amino acids. Trimming stripped 1 base from V and 3 bases from J, with 9 bases between. Germline CDR1 reads SGHVS; CDR2 reads FNYEAQ.

J is TRBJ2-1 and V is TRBV24-1; the match to TRBD2 covers 7 bases. The CDR3 totals 18 residues. Trimming at V came to 7 bases and at J to 2 bases, leaving 16 bases not matched to a gene. Germline lookup yields CDR1 KGHDR and CDR2 SFDVKD. The CDR3 loop reads CATSVSPPKRGTYNEQFF. For the CDR3, the DNA is TGTGCCACCAGCGTTTCCCCCCCGAAGCGGGGAACCTACAATGAGCAGTTCTTC.

The chain combines TRBV4-2 with TRBJ1-5; D is possibly TRBD1 (5 bases). CDR1 is LGHNA, CDR2 YNFKEQ, per germline. The CDR3 loop spans 12 amino acids. V was shortened by 1 base and J by 9 bases, with 7 bases between the two germline ends. CDR3 nucleotide sequence: TGTGCCAGCAGCCAAGGAAGGGGGCCCCAGCATTTT. Translation gives CASSQGRGPQHF.

This clonotype was observed many times. The V and J genes are TRBV5-1 and TRBJ2-5; 7 nucleotides line up with TRBD2. The V gene end was trimmed by 4 bases and the J gene end by 5 bases; junction bases not matched to a gene: 8. This CDR3 region has 14 residues. CDR1 is SGHRS and CDR2 is YFSETQ in the germline V gene. CDR3: CASSRAGETETQYF. The CDR3 DNA sequence: TGCGCCAGCAGCAGGGCGGGAGAGACGGAGACCCAGTACTTC. The whole variable domain, remainder taken from reference TRBV5-1 and TRBJ2-5, is KAGVTQTPRYLIKTRGQQVTLSCSPISGHRSVSWYQQTPGQGLQFLFEYFSETQRNKGNFPGRFSGRQFSNSRSEMNVSTLELGDSALYLCASSRAGETETQYFGPGTRLLVL.

This clonotype appeared once. The rearrangement links TRBV20-1 to TRBJ1-5; D ambiguous. V lost 7 bases and J lost 11, with 21 bases in between. The CDR3 spans 13 residues. Germline lookup yields CDR1 DFQATT and CDR2 SNEGSKA (reference sequence). CDR3 residues: CSVLLGERETQHF. The CDR3 bases are TGCAGTGTTTTACTCGGGGAGAGAGAGACCCAGCATTTT.

The sample holds many counts of this clonotype. This chain uses TRBV5-1 with TRBJ1-5, with unresolved D. CDR3 length: 13 amino acids. CDR1 is SGHRS and CDR2 is YFSETQ in the germline V gene. V lost 0 bases to trimming and J lost 5 bases, with 6 bases between them. This chain's CDR3 is CASSLDLHQPQHF. CDR3 in DNA: TGCGCCAGCAGCTTGGACCTCCATCAGCCCCAGCATTTT.

V is TRBV27 and J is TRBJ1-5; the D gene is possibly TRBD1 (6 bases). CDR3 length: 17 residues. Germline V lookup: CDR1 MNHEY, CDR2 SMNVEV (reference sequence). Trimming took off 1 base at V and 6 bases at J, with 19 bases between the two ends. Written as DNA, the CDR3 is TGTGCCAGCAGTTTATTATACGGGACCGAAGGGGGTCAGCCCCAGCATTTT. It translates to CASSLLYGTEGGQPQHF.

The rearrangement joins TRBV7-6 to TRBJ1-4; D is undetermined. The germline V gene encodes CDR1 SGHVS and CDR2 FNYEAQ. CDR3 length equals 13 residues. Trimming took 1 base from V and 7 from J, leaving 7 bases between them. The chain's CDR3 is CASSLGRSEKLFF. The CDR3 nucleotides are TGTGCCAGCAGCTTAGGAAGGAGTGAAAAACTGTTTTTT.

The chain recombines TRBV19 with TRBJ1-5; D gene unclear. Between the trimmed V and J ends, which lost 5 bases and 4 bases, there was a span of 9 bases. From germline, CDR1 is LNHDA and CDR2 SQIVND (reference sequence). This CDR3 region has 13 residues. This CDR3 is CASSAQDNQPQHF. The DNA for the CDR3 is TGTGCCAGTAGTGCGCAGGATAATCAGCCCCAGCATTTT.

This clonotype was seen many times. The V gene is TRBV30, the J gene TRBJ2-5; possibly TRBD1 for D (6 bases). Germline CDR1 reads GTSNPN; CDR2 reads SVGIG (reference sequence). This CDR3 spans 13 amino acids. The V and J ends lost 3 bases and 4 bases respectively, with 12 bases between them. Here the CDR3 DNA reads TGTGCCTGGAGCTGGGGGCAGGGAGAGACCCAGTACTTC. Translated: CAWSWGQGETQYF.

The chain recombines TRBV10-1 with TRBJ2-2; TRBD1 aligns across 11 bases. J lost 0 bases, V lost 0 bases, and 3 bases had no gene match. The germline V gene encodes CDR1 WNHNN and CDR2 SYGVQD (reference sequence). This CDR3 is 18 amino acids long. CDR3 amino acids: CASSESWGQGANTGELFF. CDR3 nucleotides: TGCGCCAGCAGTGAGTCGTGGGGACAGGGGGCGAACACCGGGGAGCTGTTTTTT.

The rearrangement joins TRBV10-2 to TRBJ2-3; perhaps TRBD2 as D (5 bases). Germline CDR1 WSHSY, CDR2 SAAADI. Trimming removed 1 base from V and 7 bases from J, with 9 bases in between. CDR3 size: 13 residues. DNA for the CDR3: TGCGCCAGCAGTGAGTTTGAGGGTAATACGCAGTATTTT. Translating it yields CASSEFEGNTQYF.

CDR3 region: CASSQEGACGYTF. For the CDR3, the DNA is TGTGCCAGCAGCCAGGAGGGGGCTTGCGGCTACACCTTC. The chain is built from TRBV5-6 and TRBJ1-2; TRBD1 agrees at 7 bases. This CDR3 region has 13 residues. CDR1 and CDR2 (germline): SGHDT, YYEEEE. With 4 bases clipped from V and 8 bases from J, the junction kept 8 bases outside the gene matches.

By proportion, this clonotype is medium-sized. CDR3 DNA sequence: TGTGCCAGCAGCTTAGACAATTCAAGGGCCAACGTCCTGACTTTC. The encoded protein is CASSLDNSRANVLTF. This rearrangement joins TRBV7-6 to TRBJ2-6; D gene unclear. This CDR3 has 15 amino acids. Germline loops: CDR1 SGHVS, CDR2 FNYEAQ. V lost 1 base, J lost 5 bases, and 9 bases lay in between.

This clonotype was observed a handful of times. J is TRBJ2-7 and V is TRBV7-2; 11 bases are shared with TRBD2. With V trimmed by 5 bases and J by 8 bases, 5 bases remained unmatched. The CDR3 runs 13 residues. Germline lookup yields CDR1 SGHTA and CDR2 FQGNSA. CDR3 in amino acids: CASSHPSGGQQYF. The CDR3 DNA reads as TGTGCCAGCAGCCACCCTAGCGGGGGGCAGCAGTACTTC.

About this clonotype: One end of the junction varies from germline; a read error may be responsible. The V call is TRBV6-2 or TRBV6-3, the J call TRBJ2-2, with a tentative D call TRBD2 (5 bases). Germline V gives CDR1 MNHEY, CDR2 SVGEGT. The CDR3 runs to 13 residues. The CDR3 region has the DNA TGTGGCAGCAGTTACAGCGACACCGGGGAGCTGCTTTTT. It encodes CGSSYSDTGELLF.

V usage is TRBV25-1 and J usage is TRBJ2-3; 7 bases map to TRBD2. After removal of 1 base from V and 1 base from J, the junction contained 5 bases not matched to a gene. Per germline, CDR1 MGHDK and CDR2 SYGVNS. The CDR3 is 16 amino acids. Here the CDR3 DNA reads TGTGCCAGCAGTGAATTACCCCTAGCGGGCACAGATACGCAGTATTTT. Its translation: CASSELPLAGTDTQYF.

This clonotype showed up many times. V is TRBV9 and J is TRBJ1-1; 8 bases line up with TRBD1. V lost 2 bases and J lost 4; bases outside the gene matches: 1. In germline, CDR1 is SGDLS, CDR2 YYNGEE. The CDR3 is made up of 13 amino acids. CDR3 in DNA: TGTGCCAGCAGCGTGGACAGGGCCACTGAAGCTTTCTTT. It specifies CASSVDRATEAFF.

This clonotype was seen repeatedly, ten times or more. The CDR3 DNA reads TGTGCCAGCAGCTTAACCGCAGGGGGGCTAGCGGGAGCCAATGAGCAGTTCTTC. It translates to CASSLTAGGLAGANEQFF. The chain employs TRBV7-9 and TRBJ2-1; 10 bases agree with TRBD2. Germline CDR1 SEHNR, CDR2 FQNEAQ (reference sequence). V shed 2 bases, J shed 6 bases, and the junction held 13 bases outside the gene matches. This CDR3 is 18 amino acids long.

This clonotype came up many times. This sequence joins TRBV6-5 and TRBJ1-2; D not resolved. CDR1 is MNHEY, CDR2 SVGAGI, per germline. CDR3 size: 15 residues. V was cut by 0 bases and J by 5 bases, with 13 bases left in between. The CDR3 DNA is TGTGCCAGCAGTTACTCGTTCCAGGAGATATATGGCTACACCTTC. Its translation: CASSYSFQEIYGYTF.

Note on this clonotype: The CDR3 carries no conserved terminal phenylalanine or tryptophan, so it likely arises from a read error. The DNA is left out, because the CDR3 cannot be placed on it with certainty; the CDR3 is given as TCRdb lists it. This chain uses TRBV24-1 with TRBJ2-2; the table calls TRBD1, which could not be checked here. Germline CDR1 reads KGHDR; CDR2 reads SFDVKD. Termini included, the CDR3 measures 16 amino acids. This CDR3 reads CATSDSGRGGGGELFS.

This clonotype was detected many times. The chain carries TRBV5-1 and TRBJ2-7; 7 bases agree with TRBD1. V dropped 4 bases and J dropped 3; count of bases not matched to a gene: 7. The CDR3 covers 14 residues. Germline assignment: CDR1 SGHRS and CDR2 YFSETQ. The CDR3 DNA follows: TGCGCCAGCAGCCGAGGGGACAGCTACTACGAGCAGTACTTC. Its translation: CASSRGDSYYEQYF. The full variable domain, rest sourced from reference TRBV5-1 and TRBJ2-7, is KAGVTQTPRYLIKTRGQQVTLSCSPISGHRSVSWYQQTPGQGLQFLFEYFSETQRNKGNFPGRFSGRQFSNSRSEMNVSTLELGDSALYLCASSRGDSYYEQYFGPGTRLTVT.

This clonotype was detected many times. The J gene is TRBJ1-1, the V gene TRBV5-1; a weak D match, TRBD1 (5 bases). CDR1 and CDR2 from the germline V gene are SGHRS and YFSETQ. The germline V and J ends were trimmed by 4 bases and 0 bases, with 7 bases remaining between them. The CDR3 totals 13 residues. CDR3 in DNA: TGCGCCAGCAGCCGGGGCATGAACACTGAAGCTTTCTTT. Translation gives CASSRGMNTEAFF.

The chain combines TRBV5-1 with TRBJ2-3; TRBD1 might be the D (6 bases). The CDR3 length is 15 residues. CDR1 is SGHRS, CDR2 YFSETQ, per germline. Deletions cut 1 base from V and 6 bases from J, with 15 bases between. The CDR3 sequence: CASSLMGAHGDTQYF. The CDR3, as DNA: TGCGCCAGCAGCTTGATGGGGGCCCACGGGGATACGCAGTATTTT.